This T cell receptor (beta chain) came from a study of T cell responses to AZD1222 COVID-19 vaccine. Profiled with immunoSEQ multiplex PCR; TCRdb holds only in-frame clones, not every one. Among fewer than 130,000 clones listed, roughly 85% were seen once. Between the trimmed V and J ends, which lost 2 bases and 2 bases, there was a span of 10 bases. The CDR3 has 14 amino acids. Germline lookup yields CDR1 KGHSH and CDR2 LQKENI. Sequenced material: peripheral blood, taken on day 0 of AZD1222 vaccination. The sequence derives from an adult in good health. This sequence joins TRBV18 and TRBJ2-7; the D gene is possibly TRBD1 (6 bases). CDR3 sequence reads: CASSPGGIAYEQYF. The DNA for the CDR3 is TGTGCCAGCTCACCAGGGGGCATCGCCTACGAGCAGTACTTC.